This entry features one T cell receptor (beta chain) sequence. Its antigen is still unknown. The record originates from a study of STAT3 mutations in large granular lymphocyte leukemia. As for the study in general: Immunosuppressive therapy was given to more than half of T-LGLL patients. General observations from the study: Some patients had dominant TCR clones larger than their STAT3 mutant burden. Some patients had persisting codominant clonotypes that could mask small clones. Every T-cell large granular lymphocyte leukemia patient had at least one immunodominant TCR beta clonotype.

The CDR3 runs 15 residues. V shed 4 bases and J shed 1 base, with 11 bases lying between them. Germline CDR1 and CDR2: KGHSH and LQKENI. Generated by immunoSEQ multiplex PCR, the TCRdb table keeps only in-frame clones and is missing some. The sample yields 2,000 to 3,000 clones, just over 65% seen once. What was sequenced was peripheral blood mononuclear cells. This chain connects TRBV18 to TRBJ1-5, with a possible D match to TRBD1 (5 bases). The sequence derives from a woman between 50 and 59 years old with T-cell large granular lymphocyte leukemia. Some clones in this sample may be carry-over from other donors' samples. The CDR3: CASSLGGASNQPQHF. Written as DNA, the CDR3 is TGTGCCAGCTCACTAGGCGGGGCGAGCAATCAGCCCCAGCATTTT.